Presented here are 16 T cell receptor beta chains from one specimen sequenced in a study of blood T cell repertoires in COVID-19. Sequencing used immunoSEQ multiplex PCR; TCRdb keeps in-frame clones, though not all of them. Counted here are a few hundred thousand clones, around 85% occurring once; the ten biggest clones make up roughly 5.3%. The sequenced sample consisted of peripheral blood. The receptors here all came from a man aged 45 to 65 with active or convalescent COVID-19.

The chain carries TRBV7-9 and TRBJ1-5; TRBD1 aligns across 7 bases. The CDR3 loop spans 16 amino acids. V shed 5 bases and J 8 bases; nucleotides not matched to a gene: 15. Per germline, CDR1 SEHNR and CDR2 FQNEAQ (reference sequence). CDR3: CASSPGGGGATEPQHF. In DNA form, the CDR3 reads TGTGCCAGCAGCCCAGGGGGAGGTGGGGCGACCGAGCCCCAGCATTTT. Variable domain in full (rest from reference TRBV7-9 and TRBJ1-5): DTGVSQNPRHKITKRGQNVTFRCDPISEHNRLYWYRQTLGQGPEFLTYFQNEAQLEKSRLLSDRFSAERPKGSFSTLEIQRTEQGDSAMYLCASSPGGGGATEPQHFGDGTRLSIL.

The count of this clone is one. The V call is TRBV3-1 (or the pseudogene TRBV3-2), the J call TRBJ2-7, with D possibly matching TRBD2 (5 bases). Germline-derived CDR1 and CDR2 are LGHDT and YNNKEL (reference sequence). Between the trimmed V and J ends, which lost 1 base and 3 bases, there was a span of 10 bases. The CDR3 length is 14 residues. The chain's CDR3 is CASSQGTLGYEQYF. CDR3 bases: TGTGCCAGCAGCCAAGGGACTCTCGGCTACGAGCAGTACTTC.

The chain recombines TRBV27 with TRBJ1-3; D is possibly TRBD1 (5 bases). Germline loops: CDR1 MNHEY, CDR2 SMNVEV (reference sequence). V dropped 3 bases and J dropped 2 bases, with 11 bases sitting between them. There are 15 residues in the CDR3. The CDR3 loop is CASSFSGMTGNTIYF. The DNA for the CDR3 is TGTGCCAGCAGTTTCTCAGGGATGACTGGAAACACCATATATTTT.

The gene calls are TRBV10-3 and TRBJ2-1, with D unresolved. Germline CDR1 ENHRY, CDR2 SYGVKD. This CDR3 is built from 12 residues. Trimming removed 10 bases at V and 9 bases at J, with 16 bases between. CDR3 nucleotide sequence: TGTGCCACCAAAGCCCTCGAACGTGAGCAGTTCTTC. Translating it yields CATKALEREQFF.

Note on this clone: Other DNA sequences in the same sample also yield this CDR3. The chain has TRBV19 and TRBJ1-3; unclear D gene. Deletions cut 3 bases from V and 0 bases from J, with 9 bases between. From germline, CDR1 is LNHDA and CDR2 SQIVND (reference sequence). The CDR3 is 15 residues long. CDR3 sequence: CASSIGGVSGNTIYF. CDR3 nucleotide sequence: TGTGCCAGTAGTATTGGAGGAGTCTCTGGAAACACCATATATTTT.

The chain carries TRBV7-9 and TRBJ1-1, with unresolved D. The CDR3 extends over 12 amino acids. In germline, CDR1 is SEHNR, CDR2 FQNEAQ (reference sequence). V gave up 4 bases and J gave up 10 bases, with 13 bases separating them. The CDR3 nucleotides are TGTGCCAGCAGCTCCACCGGTTTCACAGCTTTCTTT. Amino acid sequence: CASSSTGFTAFF.

V is TRBV15 and J is TRBJ2-5; 8 nucleotides align to TRBD1. The CDR3 extends over 15 amino acids. Germline V gene data show CDR1 as LNHNV and CDR2 as YYDKDF (reference sequence). V was clipped by 4 bases and J by 2 bases; unmatched bases: 6. CDR3 region: CATSKDRGDQETQYF. The CDR3 nucleotides are TGTGCCACCAGCAAAGACAGGGGCGATCAAGAGACCCAGTACTTC.

The gene calls are TRBV7-3 and TRBJ2-1, with 7 nucleotides matching TRBD1. Germline lookup yields CDR1 SGHTA and CDR2 FQGTGA. Trimming cost V 3 bases and J 5 bases; bases outside gene matches: 7. This CDR3 has 15 amino acids. CDR3 region: CASSLRQGGHNEQFF. The CDR3 nucleotides are TGTGCCAGCAGCTTGAGACAGGGTGGACACAATGAGCAGTTCTTC.

This chain connects TRBV11-2 to TRBJ2-1; TRBD2 matches 11 bases. J gave up 3 bases and V 3 bases, and 4 bases lay outside the gene matches. Germline CDR1 and CDR2: SGHAT and FQNNGV. There are 16 residues in the CDR3. This CDR3 reads CASSFELAGDYNEQFF. CDR3 nucleotide sequence: TGTGCCAGCAGCTTCGAACTAGCGGGAGACTACAATGAGCAGTTCTTC.

The sample holds one count of this clone. The J gene is TRBJ2-7, the V gene TRBV5-4, with TRBD2 matching over 14 bases. Trimming at V came to 5 bases and at J to 6 bases, leaving 7 bases not matched to a gene. The CDR3 is 15 amino acids. CDR1 and CDR2 (germline): SGHNT, YYREEE (reference sequence). Here the CDR3 DNA reads TGTGCCAGCAGTCGACTAGCGGGAGGGCCGGGCGAGCAGTACTTC. It codes for CASSRLAGGPGEQYF.

The V gene is TRBV27, the J gene TRBJ1-5, with a tentative D call TRBD1 (5 bases). This CDR3 is 17 amino acids long. Germline V gene sequence: CDR1 MNHEY, CDR2 SMNVEV (reference sequence). The V end lost 3 bases, the J end lost 0 bases, and 15 bases lay between the germline ends. The CDR3 region has the DNA TGTGCCAGCAGTTTGGGGCGAAGGGTGCCTAGCAATCAGCCCCAGCATTTT. Translating it yields CASSLGRRVPSNQPQHF.

CDR3 residues: CASSSVPGQASNYGYTF. The CDR3 nucleotides read TGTGCCAGCAGCTCCGTACCGGGACAGGCCTCTAACTATGGCTACACCTTC. This chain uses TRBV7-9 with TRBJ1-2; the match to TRBD1 covers 8 bases. This CDR3 region has 17 residues. V lost 4 bases to trimming and J lost 0 bases; unmatched junction nucleotides: 10. CDR1 is SEHNR and CDR2 is FQNEAQ in the germline V gene (reference sequence).

This clone has ten or more counts. V usage is TRBV16 and J usage is TRBJ2-7, with a weak D call TRBD1 (6 bases). Trimming removed 0 bases from V and 4 bases from J, with 13 bases in between. The CDR3 has 15 residues. Looked up from germline, CDR1 is KGHSY and CDR2 is FQNENV. CDR3 sequence (DNA): TGTGCCAGCAGCCAATCAGGACAGTCAAGATACGAGCAGTACTTC. Its protein product is CASSQSGQSRYEQYF. Complete variable domain (other parts from reference TRBV16 and TRBJ2-7): GEEVAQTPKHLVRGEGQKAKLYCAPIKGHSYVFWYQQVLKNEFKFLISFQNENVFDETGMPKERFSAKCLPNSPCSLEIQATKLEDSAVYFCASSQSGQSRYEQYFGPGTRLTVT.

The J gene is TRBJ1-3, the V gene TRBV3-1 (or the pseudogene TRBV3-2); a possible D gene is TRBD1 (5 bases). V was pared by 0 bases and J by 4 bases, with 10 bases between. The CDR3 runs 15 residues. CDR1 is LGHDT, CDR2 YNNKEL, per germline (reference sequence). The CDR3 DNA is TGTGCCAGCAGCCAAGACAGGGTAGGCGGAAACACCATATATTTT. Translating it yields CASSQDRVGGNTIYF.

CDR3 DNA: TGTGCCAGCAGCCCCCCTCGGAGGGGGCGTTCCCGTCGACCTAATGAAAAACTGTTTTTT. It specifies CASSPPRRGRSRRPNEKLFF. This chain uses TRBV14 with TRBJ1-4, with 7 bases lining up with TRBD1. The CDR3 contains 20 residues. Germline values: CDR1 SGHDN, CDR2 FVKESK. V was clipped by 4 bases and J by 3 bases; unmatched bases: 20.

The chain recombines TRBV5-4 with TRBJ1-1; the match to TRBD1 covers 7 bases. The CDR3 extends over 15 amino acids. Germline V gives CDR1 SGHNT, CDR2 YYREEE (reference sequence). Germline trimming cut 0 bases from V and 1 base from J; bases unmatched to any gene: 3. The CDR3 is CASSLARGRNTEAFF. CDR3 bases: TGTGCCAGCAGCTTGGCGAGGGGGCGGAACACTGAAGCTTTCTTT.